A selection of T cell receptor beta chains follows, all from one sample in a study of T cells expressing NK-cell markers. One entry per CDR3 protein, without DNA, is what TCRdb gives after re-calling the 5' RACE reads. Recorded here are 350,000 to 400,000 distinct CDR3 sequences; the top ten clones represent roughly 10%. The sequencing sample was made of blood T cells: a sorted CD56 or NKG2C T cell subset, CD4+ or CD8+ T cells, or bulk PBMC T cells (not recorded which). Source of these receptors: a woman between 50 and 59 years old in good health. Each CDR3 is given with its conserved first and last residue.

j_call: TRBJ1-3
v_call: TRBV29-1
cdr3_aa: CSVAPNLSGNTIYF

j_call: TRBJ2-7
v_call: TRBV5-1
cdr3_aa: CATRMQQGGSYEQYF

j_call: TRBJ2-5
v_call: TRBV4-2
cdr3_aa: CASSQDGGETQYF

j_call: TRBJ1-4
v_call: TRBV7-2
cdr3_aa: CASSFDRGREKLFF

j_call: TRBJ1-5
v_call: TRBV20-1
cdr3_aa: CSARGQGGNFGQPQHF

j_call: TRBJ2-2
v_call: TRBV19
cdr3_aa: CATSQRLNTGELFF

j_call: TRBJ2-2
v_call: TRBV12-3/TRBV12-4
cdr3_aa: CASSGYRRVRELFF

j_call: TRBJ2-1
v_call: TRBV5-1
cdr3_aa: CASSLLADSYNEQFF

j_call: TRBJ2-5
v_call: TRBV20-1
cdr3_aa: CSASTPGASGLQETQYF

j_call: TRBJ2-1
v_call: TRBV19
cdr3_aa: CASSIDLVGNEQFF

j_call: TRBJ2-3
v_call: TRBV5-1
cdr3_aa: CASSLKWTPAGDTQYF

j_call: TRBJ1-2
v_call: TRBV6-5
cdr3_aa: CASSQTGYGYTF

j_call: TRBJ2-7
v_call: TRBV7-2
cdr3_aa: CASSSGPPGLYEQYF

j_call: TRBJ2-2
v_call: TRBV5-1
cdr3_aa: CASSWGQGANTGELFF

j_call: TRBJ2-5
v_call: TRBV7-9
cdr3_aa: CASSGLVNQETQYF

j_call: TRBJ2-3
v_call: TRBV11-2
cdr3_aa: CASSSGQGYTDTQYF

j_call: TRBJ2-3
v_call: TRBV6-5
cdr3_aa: CASTPSPGASTDTQYF

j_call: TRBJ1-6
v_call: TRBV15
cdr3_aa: CATSRASGTGNSPLHF

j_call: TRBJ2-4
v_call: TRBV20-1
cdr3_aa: CSAPSGEVDDIQYF

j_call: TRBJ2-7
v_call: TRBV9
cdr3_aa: CASSITGTEDYEQYF

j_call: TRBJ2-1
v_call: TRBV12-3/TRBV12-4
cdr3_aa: CASSFEAGFRYEQFF

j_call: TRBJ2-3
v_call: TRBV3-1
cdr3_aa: CASSTPTSKLSPGDTQYF